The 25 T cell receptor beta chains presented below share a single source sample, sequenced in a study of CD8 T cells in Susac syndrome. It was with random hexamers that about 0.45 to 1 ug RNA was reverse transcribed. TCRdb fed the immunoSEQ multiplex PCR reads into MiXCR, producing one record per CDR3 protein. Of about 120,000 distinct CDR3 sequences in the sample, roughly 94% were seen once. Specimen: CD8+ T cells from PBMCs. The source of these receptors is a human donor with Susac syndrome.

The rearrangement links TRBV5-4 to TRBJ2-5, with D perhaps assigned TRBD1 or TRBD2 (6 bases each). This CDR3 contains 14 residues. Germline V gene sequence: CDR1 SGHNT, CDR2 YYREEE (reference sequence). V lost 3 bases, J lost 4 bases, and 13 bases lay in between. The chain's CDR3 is CASSWGALGETQYF. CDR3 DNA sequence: TGTGCCAGCAGCTGGGGGGCCCTGGGAGAGACCCAGTACTTC.

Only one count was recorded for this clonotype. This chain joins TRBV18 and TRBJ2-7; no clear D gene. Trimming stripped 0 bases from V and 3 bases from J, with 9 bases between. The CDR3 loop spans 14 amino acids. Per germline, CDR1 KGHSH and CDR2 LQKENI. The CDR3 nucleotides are TGTGCCAGCTCACCACCGGCAAGTAACTACGAGCAGTACTTC. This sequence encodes CASSPPASNYEQYF.

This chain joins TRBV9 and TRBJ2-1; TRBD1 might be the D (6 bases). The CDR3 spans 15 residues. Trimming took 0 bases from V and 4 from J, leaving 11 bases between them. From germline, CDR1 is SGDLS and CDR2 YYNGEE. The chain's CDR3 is CASSVGGTSYNEQFF. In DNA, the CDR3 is TGTGCCAGCAGCGTAGGGGGGACATCATACAATGAGCAGTTCTTC.

The CDR3 coding sequence is TGTGCCAGCACCCTAGGGGGGCCCGATGAGCAGTTCTTC. As protein: CASTLGGPDEQFF. The V and J genes are TRBV6-2 or TRBV6-3 and TRBJ2-1; D is perhaps TRBD1 or TRBD2 (6 bases each). Germline values: CDR1 MNHEY, CDR2 SVGEGT. This CDR3 is built from 13 residues. V was clipped by 7 bases and J by 8 bases, with 15 bases between them.

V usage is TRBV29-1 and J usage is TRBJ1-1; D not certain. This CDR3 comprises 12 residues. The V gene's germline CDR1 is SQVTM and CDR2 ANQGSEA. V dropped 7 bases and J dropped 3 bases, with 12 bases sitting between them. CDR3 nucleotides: TGCAGCGCTTCCACACGGGACACTGAAGCTTTCTTT. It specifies CSASTRDTEAFF.

The CDR3 spells CASSELETQYF. The CDR3 DNA sequence: TGTGCCAGCAGTGAATTAGAGACCCAGTACTTC. The rearrangement uses TRBV25-1 and TRBJ2-5; D is ambiguous. From germline, CDR1 is MGHDK and CDR2 SYGVNS. Deletions cut 1 base from V and 4 bases from J, with 1 base between. The CDR3 consists of 11 residues.

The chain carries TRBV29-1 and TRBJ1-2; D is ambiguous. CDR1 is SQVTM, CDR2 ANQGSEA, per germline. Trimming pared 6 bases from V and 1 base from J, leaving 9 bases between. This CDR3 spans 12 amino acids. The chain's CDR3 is CSVPEINYGYTF. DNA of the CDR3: TGCAGCGTCCCGGAGATTAACTATGGCTACACCTTC. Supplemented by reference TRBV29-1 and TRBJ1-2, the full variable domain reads SAVISQKPSRDICQRGTSLTIQCQVDSQVTMMFWYRQQPGQSLTLIATANQGSEATYESGFVIDKFPISRPNLTFSTLTVSNMSPEDSSIYLCSVPEINYGYTFGSGTRLTVV.

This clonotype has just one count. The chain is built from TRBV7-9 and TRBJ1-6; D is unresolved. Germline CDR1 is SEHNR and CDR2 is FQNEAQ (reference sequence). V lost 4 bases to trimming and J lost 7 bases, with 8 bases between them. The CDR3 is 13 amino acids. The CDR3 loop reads CASSSPGNSPLHF. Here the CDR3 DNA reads TGTGCCAGCAGCTCACCGGGGAATTCACCCCTCCACTTT.

The CDR3 DNA follows: TGCAGCGTTGGGGAAGGGGTTAGCTATGGCTACACCTTC. The encoded protein is CSVGEGVSYGYTF. The chain links TRBV29-1 to TRBJ1-2; TRBD1 might be the D (5 bases). CDR3 size: 13 residues. The germline V gene has CDR1 SQVTM and CDR2 ANQGSEA. Trimming removed 4 bases from V and 4 bases from J, with 13 bases in between.

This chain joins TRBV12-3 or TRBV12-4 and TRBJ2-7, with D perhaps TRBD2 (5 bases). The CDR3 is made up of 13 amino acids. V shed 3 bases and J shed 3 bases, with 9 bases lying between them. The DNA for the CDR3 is TGTGCCAGCAGTTTCGGGGAAGACTACGAGCAGTACTTC. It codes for CASSFGEDYEQYF.

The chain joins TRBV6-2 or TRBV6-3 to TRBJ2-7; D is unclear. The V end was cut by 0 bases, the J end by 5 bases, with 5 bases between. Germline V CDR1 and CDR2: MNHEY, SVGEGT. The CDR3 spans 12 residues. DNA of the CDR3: TGTGCCAGCAGTTACTCAGGAGACGAGCAGTACTTC. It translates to CASSYSGDEQYF.

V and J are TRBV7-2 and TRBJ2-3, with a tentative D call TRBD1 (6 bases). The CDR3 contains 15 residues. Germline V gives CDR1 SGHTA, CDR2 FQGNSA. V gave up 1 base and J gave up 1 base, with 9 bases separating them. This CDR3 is CASSLVGARTDTQYF. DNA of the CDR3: TGTGCCAGCAGCTTAGTGGGGGCCCGCACAGATACGCAGTATTTT. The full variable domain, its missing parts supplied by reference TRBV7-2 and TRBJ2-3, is GAGVSQSPSNKVTEKGKDVELRCDPISGHTALYWYRQSLGQGLEFLIYFQGNSAPDKSGLPSDRFSAERTGGSVSTLTIQRTQQEDSAVYLCASSLVGARTDTQYFGPGTRLTVL.

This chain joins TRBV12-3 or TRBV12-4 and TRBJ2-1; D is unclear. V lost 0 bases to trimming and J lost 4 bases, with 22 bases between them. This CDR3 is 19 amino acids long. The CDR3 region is CASSLAQGSEQDSYNEQFF. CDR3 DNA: TGTGCCAGCAGTTTAGCGCAAGGGTCGGAGCAGGATTCTTACAATGAGCAGTTCTTC.

CDR3 amino acids: CASSQEIHSSGNTIYF. CDR3 coding DNA: TGTGCCAGCAGCCAAGAGATACATAGCTCTGGAAACACCATATATTTT. This rearrangement joins TRBV3-1 to TRBJ1-3; D remains ambiguous. Germline V lookup: CDR1 LGHDT, CDR2 YNNKEL (reference sequence). CDR3 length: 16 amino acids. Trimming took off 0 bases at V and 0 bases at J, with 9 bases between the two ends.

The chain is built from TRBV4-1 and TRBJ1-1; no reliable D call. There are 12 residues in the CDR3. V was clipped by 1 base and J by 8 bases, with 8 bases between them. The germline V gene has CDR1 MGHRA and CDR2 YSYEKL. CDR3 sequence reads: CASSQAGREAFF. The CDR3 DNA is TGCGCCAGCAGCCAAGCCGGCAGGGAAGCTTTCTTT.

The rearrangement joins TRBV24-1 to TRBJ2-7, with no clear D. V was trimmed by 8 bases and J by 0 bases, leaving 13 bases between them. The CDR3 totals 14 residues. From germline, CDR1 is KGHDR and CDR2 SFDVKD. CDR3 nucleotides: TGTGCCACCATCATGGACCCCTTCTCCTACGAGCAGTACTTC. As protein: CATIMDPFSYEQYF.

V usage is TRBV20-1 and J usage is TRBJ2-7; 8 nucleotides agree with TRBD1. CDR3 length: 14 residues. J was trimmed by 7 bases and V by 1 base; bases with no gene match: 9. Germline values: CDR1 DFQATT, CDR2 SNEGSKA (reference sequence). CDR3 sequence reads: CSARVPGGAWEQYF. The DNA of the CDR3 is TGCAGTGCTAGAGTGCCAGGGGGCGCGTGGGAGCAGTACTTC.

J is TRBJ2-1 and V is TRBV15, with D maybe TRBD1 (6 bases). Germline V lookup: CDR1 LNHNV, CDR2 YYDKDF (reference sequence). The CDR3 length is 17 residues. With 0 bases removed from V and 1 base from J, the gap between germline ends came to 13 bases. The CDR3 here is CATSRDRQGLSYNEQFF. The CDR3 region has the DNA TGTGCCACCAGCAGAGATAGGCAGGGGCTTTCCTACAATGAGCAGTTCTTC.

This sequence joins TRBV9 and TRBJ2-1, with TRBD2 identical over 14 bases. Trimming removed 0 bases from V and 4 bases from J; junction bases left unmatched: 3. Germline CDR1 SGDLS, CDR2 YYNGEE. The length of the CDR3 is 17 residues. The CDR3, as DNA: TGTGCCAGCAGCGTAGGGACTAGCGGGGGGCCTTACAATGAGCAGTTCTTC. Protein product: CASSVGTSGGPYNEQFF.

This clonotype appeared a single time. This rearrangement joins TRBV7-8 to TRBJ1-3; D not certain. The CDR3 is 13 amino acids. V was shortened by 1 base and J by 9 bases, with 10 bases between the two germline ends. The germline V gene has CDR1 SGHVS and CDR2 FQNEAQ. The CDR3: CASSLENSITIYF. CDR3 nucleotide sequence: TGTGCCAGCAGCTTAGAAAATTCTATCACCATATATTTT.

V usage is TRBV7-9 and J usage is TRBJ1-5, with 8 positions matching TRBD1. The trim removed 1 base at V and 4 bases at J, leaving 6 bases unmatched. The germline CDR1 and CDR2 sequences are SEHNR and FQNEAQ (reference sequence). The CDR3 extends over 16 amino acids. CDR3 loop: CASSLVGTGNNQPQHF. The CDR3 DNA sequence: TGTGCCAGCAGCTTAGTTGGGACAGGAAATAATCAGCCCCAGCATTTT.

CDR3 nucleotide sequence: TGTGCCAGCAGCTCAGGGGAGGGGCCCCAGCATTTT. This translates into CASSSGEGPQHF. The rearrangement links TRBV9 to TRBJ1-5, with a weak D call TRBD1 (6 bases). This CDR3 contains 12 residues. Germline V CDR1 and CDR2: SGDLS, YYNGEE. Trimming pared 4 bases from V and 9 bases from J, leaving 11 bases between. Looking up the rest from reference TRBV9 and TRBJ1-5 gives the full variable domain: DSGVTQTPKHLITATGQRVTLRCSPRSGDLSVYWYQQSLDQGLQFLIQYYNGEERAKGNILERFSAQQFPDLHSELNLSSLELGDSALYFCASSSGEGPQHFGDGTRLSIL.

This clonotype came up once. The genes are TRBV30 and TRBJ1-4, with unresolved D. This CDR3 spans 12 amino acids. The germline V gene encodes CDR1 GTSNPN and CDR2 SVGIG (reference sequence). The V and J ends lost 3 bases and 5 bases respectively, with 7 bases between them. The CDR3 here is CAWRLMNEKLFF. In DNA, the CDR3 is TGTGCCTGGAGACTGATGAATGAAAAACTGTTTTTT. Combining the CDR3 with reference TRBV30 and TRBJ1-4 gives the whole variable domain SQTIHQWPATLVQPVGSPLSLECTVEGTSNPNLYWYRQAAGRGLQLLFYSVGIGQISSEVPQNLSASRPQDRQFILSSKKLLLSDSGFYLCAWRLMNEKLFFGSGTQLSVL.

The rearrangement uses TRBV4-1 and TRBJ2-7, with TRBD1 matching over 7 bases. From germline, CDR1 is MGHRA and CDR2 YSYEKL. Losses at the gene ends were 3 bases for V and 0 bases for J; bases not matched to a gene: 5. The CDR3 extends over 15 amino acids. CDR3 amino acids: CASSQGDSTSYEQYF. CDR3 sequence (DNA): TGCGCCAGCAGCCAGGGGGACAGCACCTCCTACGAGCAGTACTTC.

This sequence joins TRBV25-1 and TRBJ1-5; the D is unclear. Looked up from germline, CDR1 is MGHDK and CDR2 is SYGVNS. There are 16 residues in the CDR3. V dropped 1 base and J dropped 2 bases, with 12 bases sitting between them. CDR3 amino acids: CASSESSPRGNQPQHF. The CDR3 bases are TGTGCCAGCAGTGAATCGAGCCCCCGTGGCAATCAGCCCCAGCATTTT.